The 18 T cell receptor beta chains below were found in one sample sequenced in a study of post-analysis software for immune sequencing data. Presence of unique molecular identifiers characterized the TCR beta cDNA libraries. TCRdb used MiXCR to reprocess the PCR reads, holding one entry per CDR3 protein. Here the sample spans around 160,000 distinct CDR3 sequences, around 36% being singletons. Sample: blood, taken after autologous hematopoietic stem cell transplantation. The receptors were sampled from a girl under 18 with multiple sclerosis.

Remarks on this clonotype: With a much larger clone just one base away, this may be a read error. This sequence joins TRBV2 and TRBJ1-2, with a weak D call TRBD1 (5 bases). The length of the CDR3 is 16 residues. In germline, CDR1 is SNHLY, CDR2 FYNNEI. Here the CDR3 reads CASSGKGTVANHGYTF. CDR3 nucleotides: TGTGCCAGCAGTGGAAAAGGGACGGTAGCTAACCATGGCTACACCTTC.

V is TRBV6-1 and J is TRBJ2-7; 8 nucleotides match TRBD2. Germline V gene data show CDR1 as MNHNS and CDR2 as SASEGT. The CDR3 is 15 residues long. V was clipped by 1 base and J by 0 bases; unmatched bases: 2. The CDR3 DNA is TGTGCCAGCAGTGAAGATACTAGCGGCTCCTACGAGCAGTACTTC. This sequence encodes CASSEDTSGSYEQYF.

The DNA of the CDR3 is TGTGCCAGCAGTGCAGGCGGAGGGCCAAACACAGATACGCAGTATTTT. Its protein is CASSAGGGPNTDTQYF. This chain connects TRBV6-4 to TRBJ2-3; the D gene is possibly TRBD2 (6 bases). Germline CDR1 is MRHNA and CDR2 is SNTAGT. Trimming took 4 bases from V and 2 from J, leaving 16 bases between them. The CDR3 consists of 16 residues.

This clonotype was seen only a few times. The chain recombines TRBV27 with TRBJ1-6; TRBD1 is a possible D gene (5 bases). Trimming pared 0 bases from V and 7 bases from J, leaving 10 bases between. CDR1 and CDR2 from the germline V gene are MNHEY and SMNVEV (reference sequence). The CDR3 contains 15 residues. CDR3 residues: CASSLSVRVNSPLHF. CDR3 in DNA: TGTGCCAGCAGTTTATCGGTCAGGGTGAATTCACCCCTCCACTTT.

This clonotype has more than one count but fewer than ten. The chain combines TRBV6-5 with TRBJ2-1, with TRBD2 matching 10 bases. This CDR3 has 16 residues. Germline trimming cut 4 bases from V and 7 bases from J; bases unmatched to any gene: 10. Germline V gene sequence: CDR1 MNHEY, CDR2 SVGAGI. CDR3 residues: CASSSLLAGGGNEQFF. The CDR3 region has the DNA TGTGCCAGCAGTTCCCTTTTAGCGGGAGGCGGTAATGAGCAGTTCTTC.

This clonotype was counted a few times. DNA of the CDR3: TGCGCCAGCAAGGACCTAGCGGGAGTGAAAGATACGCAGTATTTT. Residues: CASKDLAGVKDTQYF. J is TRBJ2-3 and V is TRBV4-1; 10 bases are a match to TRBD2. CDR1 is MGHRA, CDR2 YSYEKL, per germline. The length of the CDR3 is 15 residues. J lost 5 bases, V lost 7 bases, and 9 bases had no gene match.

In regard to this clonotype: At one of its ends the junction is not consistent with the germline gene, which may arise from a read error. The V call is TRBV12-3 or TRBV12-4, the J call TRBJ1-4; TRBD1 matches 9 bases. This CDR3 is 14 amino acids long. The CDR3 region has the DNA TGTGCCAGCAGCGAGACAGGGGGATATGAAAAACGGTTTTTT. It encodes CASSETGGYEKRFF.

The chain employs TRBV5-1 and TRBJ2-5, with a tentative D call TRBD1 (6 bases). The ends were cut back, 4 bases at V and 2 bases at J, with 21 bases in the middle. Looked up from germline, CDR1 is SGHRS and CDR2 is YFSETQ. The CDR3 contains 17 residues. The chain's CDR3 is CASSATTRTVKQETQYF. The CDR3 region has the DNA TGCGCCAGCAGCGCGACCACCAGGACAGTGAAGCAAGAGACCCAGTACTTC.

This chain connects TRBV20-1 to TRBJ2-5; D possibly corresponds to TRBD1 (9 bases). The CDR3 covers 16 residues. Germline V gene lookup returns CDR1 DFQATT and CDR2 SNEGSKA (reference sequence). The V end was cut by 5 bases, the J end by 2 bases, with 21 bases between. CDR3 protein: CSAGTGSVAGQETQYF. The DNA of the CDR3 is TGCAGTGCTGGGACAGGGTCGGTAGCGGGACAAGAGACCCAGTACTTC.

The rearrangement joins TRBV28 to TRBJ1-1; D gene uncertain. CDR3 length: 15 amino acids. Germline CDR1 is MDHEN and CDR2 is SYDVKM. V was trimmed by 7 bases and J by 4 bases, leaving 19 bases between them. DNA for the CDR3: TGTGCCAGCACCCGGGCCTTAACGGGATCCACTGAAGCTTTCTTT. Encoded protein: CASTRALTGSTEAFF.

This clonotype was detected only a few times. This chain connects TRBV5-1 to TRBJ2-7; no clear D gene. Looked up from germline, CDR1 is SGHRS and CDR2 is YFSETQ. This CDR3 is built from 15 residues. V lost 0 bases and J 1 base, leaving 11 bases between the germline ends. The CDR3 bases are TGCGCCAGCAGCTTGGTGCCGGGTCATTCCTACGAGCAGTACTTC. This encodes CASSLVPGHSYEQYF. Full variable domain (outside the CDR3, taken from reference TRBV5-1 and TRBJ2-7): KAGVTQTPRYLIKTRGQQVTLSCSPISGHRSVSWYQQTPGQGLQFLFEYFSETQRNKGNFPGRFSGRQFSNSRSEMNVSTLELGDSALYLCASSLVPGHSYEQYFGPGTRLTVT.

This chain joins TRBV5-1 and TRBJ2-1, with 13 positions matching TRBD2. J gave up 5 bases and V 4 bases, and 6 bases lay outside the gene matches. The germline gives CDR1 SGHRS, CDR2 YFSETQ. The CDR3 loop spans 16 amino acids. The DNA for the CDR3 is TGCGCCAGCAGCATGGGACTAGCGGGACGTAACAATGAGCAGTTCTTC. Translation gives CASSMGLAGRNNEQFF.

The CDR3 DNA sequence: TGTGCCACCGATAGCGGGAGAGGAGGCAATGAGCAGTACTTC. Translated, it gives CATDSGRGGNEQYF. The chain couples TRBV15 to TRBJ2-5; 9 bases align to TRBD2. The CDR3 consists of 14 residues. Trimming took 8 bases from V and 11 from J; bases not matched to a gene: 15. Germline CDR1 and CDR2: LNHNV and YYDKDF (reference sequence).

This clonotype was picked up a small number of times. The V gene is TRBV7-9, the J gene TRBJ2-1, with 13 bases aligning to TRBD2. The CDR3 is 14 residues long. Trimming at V came to 8 bases and at J to 8 bases, leaving 6 bases not matched to a gene. CDR1 is SEHNR and CDR2 is FQNEAQ in the germline V gene (reference sequence). CDR3: CASSRTSGSDEQFF. CDR3 DNA sequence: TGTGCCAGCTCACGGACTAGCGGGAGCGATGAGCAGTTCTTC. The whole variable domain, remainder taken from reference TRBV7-9 and TRBJ2-1, is DTGVSQNPRHKITKRGQNVTFRCDPISEHNRLYWYRQTLGQGPEFLTYFQNEAQLEKSRLLSDRFSAERPKGSFSTLEIQRTEQGDSAMYLCASSRTSGSDEQFFGPGTRLTVL.

This clonotype has just a few counts. The CDR3 DNA is TGCGCCAGCAGTGACTATCGGGGAACTGAAGCTTTCTTT. This codes for CASSDYRGTEAFF. This chain uses TRBV10-1 with TRBJ1-1; D is uncertain. The CDR3 runs 13 residues. Trimming cost V 3 bases and J 5 bases, with 10 bases left between them. The V gene's germline CDR1 is WNHNN and CDR2 SYGVQD (reference sequence).

In the case of this clonotype: A much larger clone lies a single base off, so this may be a read error. This sequence joins TRBV7-3 and TRBJ1-2; D uncertain. This CDR3 contains 13 residues. Germline V gives CDR1 SGHTA, CDR2 FQGTGA. The CDR3 here is CASSSAGNYGHTF. The CDR3 region has the DNA TGTGCCAGCAGCTCCGCCGGGAACTATGGCCACACCTTC.

V usage is TRBV11-3 and J usage is TRBJ2-6; D remains ambiguous. The CDR3 is made up of 15 amino acids. Germline V gene sequence: CDR1 SGHNT, CDR2 YENEEA. Deletions cut 5 bases from V and 1 base from J, with 9 bases between. DNA for the CDR3: TGTGCCAGCAGCCCGAAGATGTCTGGGGCCAACGTCCTGACTTTC. Residues: CASSPKMSGANVLTF.

This rearrangement joins TRBV12-3 or TRBV12-4 to TRBJ1-1; possible D gene TRBD1, 6 bases. The CDR3 extends over 15 amino acids. Trimming pared 4 bases from V and 3 bases from J, leaving 15 bases between. CDR3: CASSSQGGTDTEAFF. The CDR3 DNA is TGTGCCAGCAGTTCCCAAGGGGGGACTGACACTGAAGCTTTCTTT.